This entry is about one T cell receptor beta chain. Its recognized antigen is unknown. The sample holds no much larger clone one base away, and base qualities are not on file. The data derive from a study of blood T cell repertoires in COVID-19 (dated by TCRdb to between 2020 and 2021). Background on the whole study: Collaborator samples came from the United States, Italy and Spain and covered acute and convalescent phases of COVID-19. The sample metadata nearly always contained a de-identified subject ID, COVID-19 status, age in years and sex. The material from the prospective study consisted of cDNA or gDNA derived from T cells, B-cell-depleted T cells, or PBMCs. The samples were drawn from the first 160 participants of the ongoing ImmuneRACE study and from roughly 1,300 subjects provided by 6 global collaborators. Deeply sampled blood TCRbeta repertoires from subjects exposed to, actively infected with, or recovered from COVID-19 were included in the dataset. The repertoires were released in a freely available public database intended as a resource for research on the immune response to SARS-CoV-2. Where HLA class I and class II types were available, the types were taken from metadata supplied by the sample provider, not from assay-based typing.

Cut back by 0 bases and 9 bases, the V and J ends lie 10 bases apart. The CDR3 spans 13 residues, from the cysteine through the phenylalanine. Only the CDR3 part of the read is kept: 39 bases, read in frame from the first base. The germline V gene supplies CDR1 SGHRS and CDR2 YFSETQ. The collaborating institutions used their own protocols to collect whole blood in K2EDTA tubes. For TCRbeta analysis, collaborators shipped samples as frozen whole blood, isolated PBMCs, or DNA extracted from either of those sample types. Study-level results and caveats: The amount of clinical and demographic metadata varied by source and participant and was provided uncurated.

TCRbeta CDR3 regions were amplified from genomic DNA using the immunoSEQ Assay, a bias-controlled multiplex PCR. As for the original processing: The number of nucleated cells in each sample was estimated by amplification of reference gene primers within the assay. To quantify the absolute abundance of each unique TCRbeta CDR3 rearrangement, sequence reads were collapsed and filtered. For each sample, productive Simpson clonality was calculated by taking the square root of Simpson's diversity index across productive rearrangements. TCRdb stores this immuneACCESS table with in-frame sequences only. Part of the clones is absent; in the studies checked, under half of the shortfall reflects unresolved V genes, and no reason is known for the rest. Clone size and V and J calls were adopted from that table, with D and trimming inferred from the DNA. This sample gives about 270,000 clones in total; around nine tenths of them show up just once. The top ten hold approximately 9% of the sample.

Sample: peripheral blood. This TCR came from a man aged 35-49 years with active or convalescent COVID-19. The chain joins TRBV5-1 to TRBJ2-1; TRBD1 could be the D gene, as 5 bases match. The CDR3 here reads CASSLGTGGEQFF. The DNA sequence is as follows: TGCGCCAGCAGCTTGGGCACAGGCGGTGAGCAGTTCTTC. The full variable domain, completed from the reference TRBV5-1 and TRBJ2-1 proteins outside the CDR3, reads KAGVTQTPRYLIKTRGQQVTLSCSPISGHRSVSWYQQTPGQGLQFLFEYFSETQRNKGNFPGRFSGRQFSNSRSEMNVSTLELGDSALYLCASSLGTGGEQFFGPGTRLTVL.